The 29 T cell receptor beta chains in this list originate from one sample, sequenced in a study of blood T cell repertoires in COVID-19. Produced via immunoSEQ multiplex PCR; TCRdb's table is partial and in-frame only. The sample carries 150,000 or so clones, 85% to 90% recorded once. Material for sequencing was peripheral blood. The receptors stem from a man between 50 and 59 years old with active or convalescent COVID-19.

The V call is TRBV29-1, the J call TRBJ2-5; perhaps TRBD2 as D (5 bases). This CDR3 has 13 amino acids. The germline gives CDR1 SQVTM, CDR2 ANQGSEA. V gave up 6 bases and J gave up 3 bases, with 14 bases separating them. CDR3 nucleotide sequence: TGCAGCGTGCCCTCCGGGATGAAAGAGACCCAGTACTTC. It translates to CSVPSGMKETQYF.

Details on this clone: At one end, the junction sequence differs from germline, possibly due to a read error. DNA for the CDR3: TGTGCCAGCAGCCTAGCCGGGACAAGGAATGAAAAACTGTTTTTT. Residues: CASSLAGTRNEKLFF. This rearrangement joins TRBV7-9 to TRBJ1-4; weak D call: TRBD1 (6 bases). The CDR3 loop spans 15 amino acids. The V gene's germline CDR1 is SEHNR and CDR2 FQNEAQ (reference sequence).

This chain uses TRBV6-5 with TRBJ2-3, with 7 bases lining up with TRBD1. After removal of 10 bases from V and 0 bases from J, the junction contained 4 bases not matched to a gene. CDR3 length: 13 residues. The V gene's germline CDR1 is MNHEY and CDR2 SVGAGI. The CDR3 sequence is CATGTASTDTQYF. The CDR3 DNA is TGTGCCACCGGGACAGCTAGCACAGATACGCAGTATTTT.

The CDR3 sequence is CASSPMGGGNTEAFF. CDR3 coding DNA: TGTGCCAGCTCACCGATGGGCGGGGGAAACACTGAAGCTTTCTTT. This sequence joins TRBV18 and TRBJ1-1; TRBD1 might be the D (5 bases). Deletions cut 3 bases from V and 2 bases from J, with 13 bases between. The length of the CDR3 is 15 residues. The germline gives CDR1 KGHSH, CDR2 LQKENI.

The rearrangement joins TRBV14 to TRBJ1-3; no firm D call. CDR3 size: 16 residues. V lost 0 bases to trimming and J lost 1 base, with 10 bases between them. Germline V gene data show CDR1 as SGHDN and CDR2 as FVKESK. The CDR3 reads CASSQDPAGSGNTIYF. Here the CDR3 DNA reads TGTGCCAGCAGCCAAGATCCCGCGGGTTCTGGAAACACCATATATTTT.

The chain recombines TRBV5-4 with TRBJ2-1, with 10 bases matching TRBD2. J gave up 7 bases and V 3 bases, and 4 bases lay outside the gene matches. The CDR3 is 14 amino acids. Germline CDR1 and CDR2: SGHNT and YYREEE (reference sequence). CDR3 in amino acids: CASSYPSGRNEQFF. The CDR3 DNA follows: TGTGCCAGCAGCTATCCTAGCGGGAGAAATGAGCAGTTCTTC.

The J gene is TRBJ1-2, the V gene TRBV9; 9 nucleotides align to TRBD1. This CDR3 has 14 amino acids. J was trimmed by 8 bases and V by 3 bases; bases with no gene match: 8. Looked up from germline, CDR1 is SGDLS and CDR2 is YYNGEE. Written as DNA, the CDR3 is TGTGCCAGCAGCGCCGATTACAGGGGGCTGGGCTACACCTTC. As protein: CASSADYRGLGYTF.

V and J are TRBV7-9 and TRBJ2-1, with no clear D. CDR3 size: 15 residues. Germline CDR1 reads SEHNR; CDR2 reads FQNEAQ (reference sequence). Trimming shortened V by 0 bases and J by 3 bases, and 9 bases separated the two germline ends. The CDR3 region has the DNA TGTGCCAGCAGCTTAGCCCGCGGAGACTACAATGAGCAGTTCTTC. Translated, it gives CASSLARGDYNEQFF. Full variable domain (missing parts from reference TRBV7-9 and TRBJ2-1): DTGVSQNPRHKITKRGQNVTFRCDPISEHNRLYWYRQTLGQGPEFLTYFQNEAQLEKSRLLSDRFSAERPKGSFSTLEIQRTEQGDSAMYLCASSLARGDYNEQFFGPGTRLTVL.

This clone has only a few counts. This chain uses TRBV4-1 with TRBJ1-3; 7 bases agree with TRBD1. This CDR3 is 16 amino acids long. Germline V gene sequence: CDR1 MGHRA, CDR2 YSYEKL. V dropped 4 bases and J dropped 5; count of bases not matched to a gene: 11. CDR3 nucleotide sequence: TGCGCCAGCAGCCGAACGCGAGGGGGCTCCAGAAACACCATATATTTT. Protein sequence: CASSRTRGGSRNTIYF.

This clone showed up just a few times. CDR3 in DNA: TGTGCCAGCAGACGACTAGCAGTCAACACCGGGGAGCTGTTTTTT. Translation gives CASRRLAVNTGELFF. The V and J genes are TRBV2 and TRBJ2-2; TRBD2 matches at 7 bases. The CDR3 has 15 amino acids. The V gene end was trimmed by 6 bases and the J gene end by 2 bases; junction bases not matched to a gene: 6. CDR1 is SNHLY, CDR2 FYNNEI, per germline.

This sequence joins TRBV2 and TRBJ2-2, with D possibly being TRBD1 (7 bases). The germline V gene has CDR1 SNHLY and CDR2 FYNNEI. The CDR3 sequence is 14 residues long. The V end was cut by 9 bases, the J end by 5 bases, with 16 bases between. CDR3 bases: TGTGCCAGTCGACAGGGAGGTAGGACCGGGGAGCTGTTTTTT. Amino acids: CASRQGGRTGELFF.

This sequence joins TRBV29-1 and TRBJ2-1, with D maybe TRBD2 (6 bases). The CDR3 is made up of 12 amino acids. CDR1 SQVTM and CDR2 ANQGSEA come from the germline V gene. V lost 4 bases and J 6 bases, leaving 10 bases between the germline ends. The chain's CDR3 is CSVVRGFNEQFF. The DNA of the CDR3 is TGCAGCGTTGTTCGGGGGTTCAATGAGCAGTTCTTC.

The rearrangement joins TRBV5-4 to TRBJ2-1, with 9 bases aligning to TRBD2. This CDR3 has 18 amino acids. Germline values: CDR1 SGHNT, CDR2 YYREEE (reference sequence). Losses at the gene ends were 4 bases for V and 4 bases for J; bases not matched to a gene: 15. CDR3 bases: TGTGCCAGCAGCCCTAAGAAGCTCGGCGGGGGGGGATACAATGAGCAGTTCTTC. Protein product: CASSPKKLGGGGYNEQFF.

V is TRBV3-1 (or the pseudogene TRBV3-2) and J is TRBJ2-1; 8 nucleotides align to TRBD2. The CDR3 is made up of 15 amino acids. V dropped 5 bases and J dropped 9; count of bases not matched to a gene: 12. CDR1 and CDR2 from the germline V gene are LGHDT and YNNKEL (reference sequence). The CDR3 coding sequence is TGTGCCAGCAGCGGGACTAGGAAGGGTCGGGCTGAGCAGTTCTTC. It translates to CASSGTRKGRAEQFF.

The CDR3 sequence is CASSLVLGRAQHF. For the CDR3, the DNA is TGTGCCAGCAGCTTAGTTCTAGGCCGGGCCCAGCATTTT. This rearrangement joins TRBV7-8 to TRBJ1-5, with D uncertain. This CDR3 contains 13 residues. V was shortened by 1 base and J by 11 bases, with 12 bases between the two germline ends. Germline V lookup: CDR1 SGHVS, CDR2 FQNEAQ.

V is TRBV3-1 (or the pseudogene TRBV3-2) and J is TRBJ2-7; maybe TRBD2 (6 bases). This CDR3 is built from 16 residues. V lost 4 bases, J lost 0 bases, and 16 bases lay in between. From germline, CDR1 is LGHDT and CDR2 YNNKEL (reference sequence). The CDR3 here is CASSPATGTYSYEQYF. In nucleotides, the CDR3 is TGTGCCAGCAGCCCAGCTACCGGGACTTACTCCTACGAGCAGTACTTC.

J is TRBJ2-7 and V is TRBV18; TRBD2 aligns across 11 bases. The length of the CDR3 is 16 residues. V was pared by 0 bases and J by 2 bases, with 3 bases of the junction left unmatched. The germline V gene encodes CDR1 KGHSH and CDR2 LQKENI. As DNA, the CDR3 is TGTGCCAGCTCACCACCGGAACTAGCGGGAGCCTACGAGCAGTACTTC. It yields the protein CASSPPELAGAYEQYF.

This chain joins TRBV6-5 and TRBJ2-7, with 7 bases that match TRBD1. CDR1 and CDR2 (germline): MNHEY, SVGAGI. The CDR3 sequence is 13 residues long. Trimming took 7 bases from V and 2 from J; bases not matched to a gene: 5. CDR3: CASKQQGTYEQYF. CDR3 sequence (DNA): TGTGCCAGCAAGCAACAGGGGACCTACGAGCAGTACTTC.

The chain combines TRBV5-1 with TRBJ2-1; tentative D call: TRBD2 (5 bases). Trimming stripped 0 bases from V and 8 bases from J, with 12 bases between. This CDR3 is 14 amino acids long. Germline V lookup: CDR1 SGHRS, CDR2 YFSETQ. CDR3 DNA sequence: TGCGCCAGCAGCTTGGCCCAAGGGCGGGATGAGCAGTTCTTC. Its translation: CASSLAQGRDEQFF.

This chain connects TRBV6-5 to TRBJ2-2; the D gene is possibly TRBD2 (6 bases). The CDR3 is made up of 15 amino acids. Germline-derived CDR1 and CDR2 are MNHEY and SVGAGI. V lost 7 bases and J lost 4, with 16 bases in between. CDR3 region: CASIPPGLPTGELFF. The CDR3 nucleotides are TGTGCCAGCATCCCCCCGGGACTCCCCACCGGGGAGCTGTTTTTT.

The chain joins TRBV19 to TRBJ1-6; 8 bases match TRBD1. Germline CDR1 and CDR2: LNHDA and SQIVND (reference sequence). This CDR3 contains 15 residues. The V and J ends lost 7 bases and 7 bases, in that order; junction bases with no gene match: 9. The CDR3 sequence is CASTLTGVGNSPLHF. CDR3 coding DNA: TGTGCCAGTACCCTGACAGGGGTCGGGAATTCACCCCTCCACTTT.

As to this clone: The junction and the germline gene differ at one end; a read error may be behind it. The V call is TRBV4-2, the J call TRBJ2-3, with D perhaps TRBD2 (6 bases). CDR3 size: 18 residues. Germline CDR1 reads LGHNA; CDR2 reads YNFKEQ. The CDR3 nucleotides read TGTGCCAGCAGCAAAGAGGGATTCACGGGGACTAGCACAGATACGCAGTATTTT. Its protein is CASSKEGFTGTSTDTQYF.

This clone was seen just once. The J gene is TRBJ2-7, the V gene TRBV6-2 or TRBV6-3; 10 bases agree with TRBD1. V lost 0 bases and J lost 6; bases outside the gene matches: 11. The CDR3 runs to 17 residues. Germline V gene data show CDR1 as MNHEY and CDR2 as SVGEGT. Here the CDR3 DNA reads TGTGCCAGCAGTTACTCATTACTGGGACAGGGGAAACGCGAGCAGTACTTC. It yields the protein CASSYSLLGQGKREQYF.

The chain carries TRBV7-9 and TRBJ1-5; D is perhaps TRBD1 (5 bases). V gave up 6 bases and J gave up 4 bases, with 13 bases separating them. Germline V lookup: CDR1 SEHNR, CDR2 FQNEAQ (reference sequence). This CDR3 region has 14 residues. The CDR3 nucleotides are TGTGCCAGCAGTAGGGGTGGGGTTAATCAGCCCCAGCATTTT. It specifies CASSRGGVNQPQHF.

The chain couples TRBV7-2 to TRBJ2-7; D perhaps matches TRBD1 (7 bases). Germline loops: CDR1 SGHTA, CDR2 FQGNSA. Trimming stripped 3 bases from V and 2 bases from J, with 14 bases between. This CDR3 spans 15 amino acids. Here the CDR3 reads CASSFYRGGTYEQYF. The CDR3 nucleotides read TGTGCCAGCAGCTTTTACAGGGGAGGAACCTACGAGCAGTACTTC.

This chain joins TRBV19 and TRBJ1-5, with a tentative D call TRBD1 (5 bases). The CDR3 is 13 residues long. V lost 3 bases and J 9 bases, leaving 12 bases between the germline ends. CDR1 is LNHDA and CDR2 is SQIVND in the germline V gene (reference sequence). CDR3 DNA sequence: TGTGCCAGTAGTATCTGGGGCATCTGGCCCCAGCATTTT. Amino acid sequence: CASSIWGIWPQHF.

The chain links TRBV2 to TRBJ1-1, with 7 bases that match TRBD1. The CDR3 is 12 amino acids. Germline lookup yields CDR1 SNHLY and CDR2 FYNNEI. V gave up 6 bases and J gave up 6 bases; unmatched junction bases: 4. The CDR3 loop reads CASREQGPEAFF. The DNA for the CDR3 is TGTGCCAGCAGAGAACAGGGGCCTGAAGCTTTCTTT.

The chain joins TRBV25-1 to TRBJ1-4, with D perhaps TRBD1 (6 bases). Per the germline V gene, CDR1 is MGHDK and CDR2 is SYGVNS. The ends were cut back, 1 base at V and 5 bases at J, with 11 bases in the middle. The CDR3 is made up of 15 amino acids. The CDR3 here is CASSEWGTRNEKLFF. The CDR3 DNA reads as TGTGCCAGCAGTGAATGGGGGACAAGAAATGAAAAACTGTTTTTT. The complete variable domain, with remaining parts taken from reference TRBV25-1 and TRBJ1-4, reads EADIYQTPRYLVIGTGKKITLECSQTMGHDKMYWYQQDPGMELHLIHYSYGVNSTEKGDLSSESTVSRIRTEHFPLTLESARPSHTSQYLCASSEWGTRNEKLFFGSGTQLSVL.

V gene TRBV7-9 combines with J gene TRBJ2-2, with D tentatively TRBD1 (6 bases). CDR1 is SEHNR, CDR2 FQNEAQ, per germline (reference sequence). CDR3 length: 14 amino acids. V was clipped by 11 bases and J by 4 bases, with 17 bases between them. The CDR3 DNA sequence: TGTGCCGGTGTCGAGACAGGACGCACCGGGGAGCTGTTTTTT. This gives the protein CAGVETGRTGELFF.